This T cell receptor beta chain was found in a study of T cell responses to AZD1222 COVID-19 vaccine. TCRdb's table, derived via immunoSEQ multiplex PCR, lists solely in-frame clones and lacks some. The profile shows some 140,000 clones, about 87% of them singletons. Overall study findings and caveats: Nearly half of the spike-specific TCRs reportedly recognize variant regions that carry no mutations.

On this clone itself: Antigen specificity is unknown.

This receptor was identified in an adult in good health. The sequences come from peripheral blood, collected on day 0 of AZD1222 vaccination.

Here the CDR3 reads CAWRPGQGDGLNNSPLHF. In DNA, the CDR3 is TGTGCCTGGAGGCCGGGACAGGGTGATGGTTTGAATAATTCACCCCTCCACTTT. The chain employs TRBV30 and TRBJ1-6; 9 bases agree with TRBD1. The V gene's germline CDR1 is GTSNPN and CDR2 SVGIG (reference sequence). The CDR3 contains 18 residues. V lost 3 bases and J lost 5; bases outside the gene matches: 14. The variable domain in full, with the rest retrieved from reference TRBV30 and TRBJ1-6, is SQTIHQWPATLVQPVGSPLSLECTVEGTSNPNLYWYRQAAGRGLQLLFYSVGIGQISSEVPQNLSASRPQDRQFILSSKKLLLSDSGFYLCAWRPGQGDGLNNSPLHFGNGTRLTVT.